A selection of T cell receptor beta chains follows, all from one sample in a study of control samples from healthy donors and cancer patients. The table came from immunoSEQ multiplex PCR; TCRdb's copy has only in-frame clones and leaves some out. In the table there are 200,000 to 250,000 clones, around 94% of which are singletons. Sequencing was done on a sample of blood. The source of these receptors is a man aged 50 to 59 in good health. CDR3s include the opening cysteine and the closing phenylalanine or tryptophan.

j_gene,v_gene,CDR3aa
TRBJ1-2,TRBV16,CASSRDLLNYGYTF
TRBJ2-2,TRBV18,CASSPSRLIGELFF
TRBJ2-3,TRBV9,CASSVAHTSTDTQYF
TRBJ2-1,TRBV19,CASTGSRTPNNEQFF
TRBJ1-1,TRBV7-8,CASSLSNRNTEAFF
TRBJ2-5,TRBV7-2,CASSPGPSQETQYF
TRBJ1-2,TRBV6-5,CASTPSANYGYTF
TRBJ2-2,TRBV6-2/TRBV6-3,CASSGYSLGELFF
TRBJ2-7,TRBV6-5,CASSYFAGSSYEQYF
TRBJ2-2,TRBV4-3,CASSRTFSADSNTGELFF
TRBJ1-2,TRBV6-5,CASSSYRVVYGYTF
TRBJ2-7,TRBV5-4,CASSWGTGVYEQYF
TRBJ2-5,TRBV3-1/TRBV3-2,CASSQWTLGQETQYF
TRBJ1-1,TRBV9,CASSVTPGGTEAFF
TRBJ2-1,TRBV10-3,CAISGLAGGLLEQFF
TRBJ2-7,TRBV7-2,CASSPTSTTLTSYEQYF
TRBJ2-5,TRBV7-2,CASSLVIAGGQETQYF
TRBJ1-5,TRBV28,CASSWGGQPQHF
TRBJ2-7,TRBV18,CASSGTYSYEQYF
TRBJ2-5,TRBV3-1/TRBV3-2,CASRLRQKETQYF
TRBJ2-3,TRBV18,CASSPPEDRVTRQYF
TRBJ2-2,TRBV7-2,CASSFQAGGGRELFF
TRBJ1-5,TRBV7-2,CASSPQGDQPQHF
TRBJ2-3,TRBV6-4,CASSDRGTGTGDTQYF
TRBJ1-1,TRBV6-6,CASSPQQGTTEAFF
TRBJ2-2,TRBV9,CASSVASSLVGELFF
TRBJ2-1,TRBV18,CASSPQGLAGNEQFF
TRBJ1-6,TRBV30,CAWKAGLLNSPLHF
TRBJ2-6,TRBV7-6,CASSGTGRSGANVLTF
TRBJ1-3,TRBV6-6,CASTGGGLGNTIYF
TRBJ1-6,TRBV9,CASSVDGQNNSPLHF
TRBJ2-2,TRBV3-1/TRBV3-2,CASGLTGRNTGELFF
TRBJ1-2,TRBV2,CASMVNWGQNYGYTF
TRBJ2-7,TRBV30,CAWRGLSSYEQYF
TRBJ2-3,TRBV28,CASTDRSASTDTQYF
TRBJ2-3,TRBV27,CASSSPWTSGGLTDTQYF
TRBJ2-7,TRBV27,CASSPPGNYEQYF
TRBJ2-7,TRBV5-5,CASSREASYEQYF
TRBJ1-1,TRBV9,CASSVLTDRDTEAFF
TRBJ1-4,TRBV5-1,CASSQTGDNEKLFF
TRBJ2-2,TRBV11-2,CASSIGTPGELFF
TRBJ1-4,TRBV18,CASSPSSQLNEKLFF
TRBJ1-5,TRBV28,CASSRSANQQPQHF
TRBJ1-1,TRBV28,CASSLSTGTEAFF
TRBJ1-5,TRBV19,CASSIGLLTPLSQHF
TRBJ1-2,TRBV18,CASSPPDYGYTF
TRBJ1-6,TRBV7-9,CASSPGPGHSPLHF
TRBJ1-5,TRBV7-9,CASSLVGLGQPQHF
TRBJ1-1,TRBV10-3,CAISVGLGRSNTEAFF
TRBJ2-2,TRBV9,CASSVSQLGNTGELFF
TRBJ1-1,TRBV7-9,CASSSGQGETEAFF
TRBJ1-1,TRBV30,CAWRGDRLSNTEAFF
TRBJ2-3,TRBV29-1,CSVTTGGTDTQYF
TRBJ1-2,TRBV4-2,CASSRPSGEGYGYTF
TRBJ1-1,TRBV21-1,CASSKKGTEAFF